This T cell receptor (beta chain) was observed in a study of cytomegalovirus exposure and HLA in healthy donors. The study ran its PCR with 60 Vbeta and 13 Jbeta primers. Produced via immunoSEQ multiplex PCR; TCRdb's table is partial and in-frame only. The sample has some 190,000 clones, around 77% seen once. V lost 5 bases and J lost 3; bases outside the gene matches: 12. This CDR3 is 17 amino acids long. In germline, CDR1 is SGHVS, CDR2 FNYEAQ. This TCR was recovered from a woman aged 25 to 39 in good health and CMV-seronegative. V and J are TRBV7-6 and TRBJ2-3; TRBD1 matches 9 bases. The sequenced sample was PBMCs. CDR3 bases: TGTGCCAGCAGCCTGACAGGGGGACAGGGAGGAACAGATACGCAGTATTTT. As protein: CASSLTGGQGGTDTQYF.